These 26 T cell receptor beta chains originate from one sample sequenced in a study of blood T cell repertoires in COVID-19. This table comes from immunoSEQ multiplex PCR, and its TCRdb copy is limited to in-frame clones, with some not included. The sample lists some 280,000 clones, 75% to 90% seen once, with around 13% in the top ten. Sequences were obtained from peripheral blood. Every receptor here comes from a woman in her sixties with acute or convalescent COVID-19.

The genes are TRBV6-2 or TRBV6-3 and TRBJ2-3; tentatively, D is TRBD2 (6 bases). V lost 5 bases to trimming and J lost 1 base, with 19 bases between them. Germline CDR1 is MNHEY and CDR2 is SVGEGT. The CDR3 covers 17 residues. CDR3: CASSPQAGGIRTDTQYF. The CDR3 nucleotides read TGTGCCAGCAGTCCCCAGGCTGGGGGGATACGCACAGATACGCAGTATTTT.

The rearrangement links TRBV6-7 to TRBJ1-2, with D tentatively TRBD1 (6 bases). TRBV6-7 is recorded as an ORF, its role being uncertain. This CDR3 is built from 14 residues. V shed 7 bases and J shed 5 bases, with 17 bases lying between them. The CDR3 region has the DNA TGTGCCAGCAACGGGAACAGGGACCATTATGGCTACACCTTC. Amino acid sequence: CASNGNRDHYGYTF.

The V gene is TRBV9, the J gene TRBJ1-6, with D hard to call. V was cut by 3 bases and J by 7 bases, with 17 bases left in between. This CDR3 contains 16 residues. From germline, CDR1 is SGDLS and CDR2 YYNGEE. CDR3 sequence: CASSGAFGGLNSPLHF. CDR3 sequence (DNA): TGTGCCAGCAGCGGAGCATTCGGAGGGCTGAATTCACCCCTCCACTTT.

This chain connects TRBV15 to TRBJ1-2; TRBD1 matches at 8 bases. V shed 3 bases and J 4 bases; nucleotides not matched to a gene: 7. Germline assignment: CDR1 LNHNV and CDR2 YYDKDF (reference sequence). This CDR3 contains 15 residues. CDR3 in DNA: TGTGCCACCAGCAGTGGACGGACAGGGAGCTATGGCTACACCTTC. As protein: CATSSGRTGSYGYTF.

The chain couples TRBV29-1 to TRBJ1-1; TRBD1 agrees at 7 bases. The junction had 6 bases not matched to a gene; V was cut back by 4 bases and J by 7 bases. From germline, CDR1 is SQVTM and CDR2 ANQGSEA. The CDR3 contains 12 residues. CDR3 amino acids: CSVGVRDSEAFF. The CDR3, as DNA: TGCAGCGTTGGCGTCCGGGACAGTGAAGCTTTCTTT.

The chain is built from TRBV5-1 and TRBJ1-2; perhaps TRBD1 as D (6 bases). The germline gives CDR1 SGHRS, CDR2 YFSETQ. CDR3 length: 14 amino acids. Trimming stripped 0 bases from V and 5 bases from J, with 11 bases between. The CDR3 reads CASSLEGVPYGYTF. The CDR3 DNA sequence: TGCGCCAGCAGCTTGGAGGGGGTCCCTTATGGCTACACCTTC.

V usage is TRBV6-2 or TRBV6-3 and J usage is TRBJ2-5; 7 bases are shared with TRBD2. J was trimmed by 7 bases and V by 3 bases; bases with no gene match: 17. Germline V gene data show CDR1 as MNHEY and CDR2 as SVGEGT. CDR3 size: 17 residues. CDR3: CASSYSGGSGRRGTQYF. Here the CDR3 DNA reads TGTGCCAGCAGTTATTCCGGAGGTAGCGGGCGCCGGGGGACCCAGTACTTC.

V usage is TRBV7-2 and J usage is TRBJ1-2; the D is unclear. Germline V gene lookup returns CDR1 SGHTA and CDR2 FQGNSA. V dropped 0 bases and J dropped 7 bases, with 9 bases sitting between them. This CDR3 is built from 13 residues. CDR3 DNA sequence: TGTGCCAGCAGCTTAGCTTCATTGTCTGGCTACACCTTC. It is translated as CASSLASLSGYTF.

This clone was seen a single time. In DNA form, the CDR3 reads TGTGCCAGCAGCCGAAGACAGCGATCTGGAAACACCATATATTTT. Its translation is CASSRRQRSGNTIYF. The V and J genes are TRBV7-6 and TRBJ1-3; a weak D match, TRBD1 (5 bases). Looked up from germline, CDR1 is SGHVS and CDR2 is FNYEAQ. The V and J ends lost 5 bases and 1 base respectively, with 12 bases between them. CDR3 length: 15 residues.

The chain has TRBV12-3 or TRBV12-4 and TRBJ1-2; D is undetermined. The CDR3 loop spans 11 amino acids. V lost 10 bases and J 5 bases, leaving 11 bases between the germline ends. The CDR3 DNA is TGTGCCATTACGACTGGTTATGGCTACACCTTC. Amino acids: CAITTGYGYTF.

This clone was counted between two and nine times. The V gene is TRBV5-1, the J gene TRBJ1-2, with 7 bases lining up with TRBD1. The V gene end was trimmed by 5 bases and the J gene end by 6 bases; junction bases not matched to a gene: 10. This CDR3 has 14 residues. CDR1 and CDR2 from the germline V gene are SGHRS and YFSETQ. CDR3 sequence: CASSLDRSQDGYTF. The DNA of the CDR3 is TGCGCCAGCAGTCTGGACAGGAGCCAAGATGGCTACACCTTC.

The V and J genes are TRBV28 and TRBJ1-5, with TRBD1 as a possible D gene (5 bases). V lost 5 bases, J lost 6 bases, and 20 bases lay in between. The CDR3 length is 16 residues. Looked up from germline, CDR1 is MDHEN and CDR2 is SYDVKM. CDR3 sequence (DNA): TGTGCCAGCAGTCTAGATATGTCGGGTAGGGGTCAGCCCCAGCATTTT. Its translation: CASSLDMSGRGQPQHF.

The J gene is TRBJ1-6, the V gene TRBV7-8; D is unclear. This CDR3 spans 18 amino acids. Germline V gives CDR1 SGHVS, CDR2 FQNEAQ. The V end lost 0 bases, the J end lost 0 bases, and 12 bases lay between the germline ends. CDR3 loop: CASSLARPGSSYNSPLHF. CDR3 nucleotide sequence: TGTGCCAGCAGCTTAGCGCGTCCCGGGAGCTCCTATAATTCACCCCTCCACTTT. The full variable domain, in which reference TRBV7-8 and TRBJ1-6 provide the parts outside the CDR3, is GAGVSQSPRYKVAKRGQDVALRCDPISGHVSLFWYQQALGQGPEFLTYFQNEAQLDKSGLPSDRFFAERPEGSVSTLKIQRTQQEDSAVYLCASSLARPGSSYNSPLHFGNGTRLTVT.

V and J are TRBV7-3 and TRBJ2-2, with 9 bases identical to TRBD1. The CDR3 spans 16 residues. The junction had 5 bases not matched to a gene; V was cut back by 2 bases and J by 4 bases. Germline loops: CDR1 SGHTA, CDR2 FQGTGA. The CDR3 sequence is CASSLLGQGGTGELFF. Written as DNA, the CDR3 is TGTGCCAGCAGCTTACTGGGACAGGGAGGCACCGGGGAGCTGTTTTTT.

The rearrangement links TRBV29-1 to TRBJ2-7; 12 bases align to TRBD2. The trim removed 6 bases at V and 2 bases at J, leaving 2 bases unmatched. Germline V lookup: CDR1 SQVTM, CDR2 ANQGSEA. The CDR3 consists of 13 residues. The CDR3 DNA is TGCAGCGTCGGACTAGCGGGGACCTACGAGCAGTACTTC. It yields the protein CSVGLAGTYEQYF.

The rearrangement joins TRBV5-5 to TRBJ1-2; 9 nucleotides line up with TRBD1. Germline-derived CDR1 and CDR2 are SGHKS and YYEKEE (reference sequence). V was clipped by 0 bases and J by 7 bases; unmatched bases: 4. The CDR3 sequence is 14 residues long. The CDR3 region is CASSLGTGEFGYTF. CDR3 in DNA: TGTGCCAGCAGCTTGGGGACAGGGGAGTTTGGCTACACCTTC.

This clone appeared once. CDR3 DNA: TGCGCCAGCAGCCATGCAGGACTAGCGGGAGACAATGAGCAGTTCTTC. This translates into CASSHAGLAGDNEQFF. The rearrangement links TRBV4-1 to TRBJ2-1; 13 bases are shared with TRBD2. J gave up 5 bases and V 3 bases, and 4 bases lay outside the gene matches. From germline, CDR1 is MGHRA and CDR2 YSYEKL. The CDR3 extends over 16 amino acids.

The chain has TRBV28 and TRBJ1-1; D might be TRBD1 (5 bases). The CDR3 is 14 amino acids. V lost 9 bases, J lost 2 bases, and 16 bases lay in between. Germline V gene lookup returns CDR1 MDHEN and CDR2 SYDVKM. The CDR3 protein is CASSGYGFNTEAFF. The CDR3 DNA reads as TGTGCCAGTTCAGGGTACGGATTTAACACTGAAGCTTTCTTT.

V and J are TRBV9 and TRBJ2-7, with a weak D call TRBD2 (6 bases). Germline lookup yields CDR1 SGDLS and CDR2 YYNGEE. This CDR3 has 15 residues. Deletions cut 0 bases from V and 2 bases from J, with 12 bases between. The CDR3 coding sequence is TGTGCCAGCAGCGTAGGGAGCGGGTCCGCCTACGAGCAGTACTTC. Its translation is CASSVGSGSAYEQYF.

The chain couples TRBV5-1 to TRBJ2-6; D uncertain. V lost 3 bases to trimming and J lost 1 base, with 8 bases between them. The germline gives CDR1 SGHRS, CDR2 YFSETQ. CDR3 size: 15 residues. In nucleotides, the CDR3 is TGCGCCAGCAGCTCGATGAGTTCTGGGGCCAACGTCCTGACTTTC. It encodes CASSSMSSGANVLTF.

The count of this clone is one. V usage is TRBV19 and J usage is TRBJ2-7; tentatively, D is TRBD1 (6 bases). The V end was cut by 5 bases, the J end by 0 bases, with 8 bases between. The CDR3 extends over 13 amino acids. Germline CDR1 reads LNHDA; CDR2 reads SQIVND (reference sequence). CDR3 sequence reads: CASSWGPSYEQYF. CDR3 DNA: TGTGCCAGTAGTTGGGGGCCCTCCTACGAGCAGTACTTC.

Here the CDR3 DNA reads TGCGCCAGCAGCCAAGACAGTAACGGAAACACCATATATTTT. This gives the protein CASSQDSNGNTIYF. The J gene is TRBJ1-3, the V gene TRBV4-3; D unresolved. Germline lookup yields CDR1 LGHNA and CDR2 YSLEER. The germline V and J ends were trimmed by 0 bases and 4 bases, with 7 bases remaining between them. The CDR3 covers 14 residues.

The V call is TRBV3-1 (or the pseudogene TRBV3-2), the J call TRBJ2-4; 16 bases fit TRBD2. After removal of 4 bases from V and 2 bases from J, the junction contained 5 bases not matched to a gene. The CDR3 is 18 amino acids. Germline V gene lookup returns CDR1 LGHDT and CDR2 YNNKEL (reference sequence). The CDR3 DNA reads as TGTGCCAGCAGCCTGGGACTAGCGGGGGGGTCCTCCAAAAACATTCAGTACTTC. Its translation: CASSLGLAGGSSKNIQYF.

This clone was seen only once. CDR3 DNA sequence: TGTGCCAGCAGTTGGGACAAAAATCAGCCCCAGCATTTT. This gives the protein CASSWDKNQPQHF. This sequence joins TRBV2 and TRBJ1-5, with D possibly matching TRBD1 (6 bases). Germline V lookup: CDR1 SNHLY, CDR2 FYNNEI. V was trimmed by 5 bases and J by 4 bases, leaving 9 bases between them. This CDR3 is built from 13 residues.

The chain joins TRBV5-1 to TRBJ2-5; D may be TRBD1 (6 bases). The germline gives CDR1 SGHRS, CDR2 YFSETQ. The CDR3 is made up of 13 amino acids. V was clipped by 2 bases and J by 4 bases, with 9 bases between them. The CDR3 bases are TGCGCCAGCAGCTTTACAGGGAGAGAGACCCAGTACTTC. Translated, it gives CASSFTGRETQYF.

The chain links TRBV10-1 to TRBJ1-6; no clear D gene. V was cut by 8 bases and J by 5 bases, with 19 bases left in between. CDR1 and CDR2 from the germline V gene are WNHNN and SYGVQD (reference sequence). This CDR3 spans 16 amino acids. CDR3 DNA: TGCGCCAGCGACCCCTCGGGGAAGAAGGATAATTCACCCCTCCACTTT. Translating gives CASDPSGKKDNSPLHF.